Listed here are 30 T cell receptor beta chains from one sample, sequenced in a study of blood T cells in healthy people across ages. Together with a sample-barcoded 5' primer, a J-beta primer mix was included in a second PCR lasting roughly 6 to 12 cycles. Using its own MiXCR run on the 5' RACE reads, TCRdb lists one record per CDR3 protein. Among about 1.4 million distinct CDR3 sequences listed, 45% to 70% were seen once. The sequenced sample was blood. The receptor source for this set is a young man in good health.

This clonotype was detected a few times. This chain links TRBV20-1 with TRBJ1-2; D possibly corresponds to TRBD1 (5 bases). V shed 6 bases and J shed 2 bases, with 13 bases lying between them. Germline CDR1 DFQATT, CDR2 SNEGSKA (reference sequence). The CDR3 covers 13 residues. In DNA, the CDR3 is TGCAGTGCCACCCAAGGGGACAACTATGGCTACACCTTC. Translating it yields CSATQGDNYGYTF.

The chain carries TRBV6-5 and TRBJ1-1; D is unresolved. Trimming left V 7 bases short and J 5 bases short, with 14 bases between. The CDR3 spans 13 residues. Per the germline V gene, CDR1 is MNHEY and CDR2 is SVGAGI. This chain's CDR3 is CASTHNVNTEAFF. CDR3 nucleotide sequence: TGTGCCAGCACCCACAACGTAAATACTGAAGCTTTCTTT.

This chain links TRBV10-3 with TRBJ2-7; unclear D gene. CDR3 length equals 12 residues. CDR1 ENHRY and CDR2 SYGVKD come from the germline V gene. With 4 bases removed from V and 7 bases from J, the gap between germline ends came to 11 bases. CDR3 DNA: TGTGCCATCAGTGTTAACAACAATGAGCAGTACTTC. This sequence encodes CAISVNNNEQYF.

The chain couples TRBV6-2 or TRBV6-3 to TRBJ2-5; D not resolved. The CDR3 has 14 amino acids. Germline CDR1 is MNHEY and CDR2 is SVGEGT. With 3 bases removed from V and 2 bases from J, the gap between germline ends came to 10 bases. The CDR3 DNA sequence: TGTGCCAGCAGTTATCTGGCCGTACAAGAGACCCAGTACTTC. It is translated as CASSYLAVQETQYF.

The chain uses TRBV7-8 and TRBJ1-4; the D is unclear. The germline V and J ends were trimmed by 4 bases and 0 bases, with 12 bases remaining between them. This CDR3 is 16 amino acids long. Germline values: CDR1 SGHVS, CDR2 FQNEAQ. The CDR3 DNA follows: TGTGCCAGCAGCTATAACGCGGGGTCAACTAATGAAAAACTGTTTTTT. Translation gives CASSYNAGSTNEKLFF.

The chain links TRBV4-1 to TRBJ2-3, with 11 nucleotides matching TRBD2. V trimming: 4 bases; J trimming: 3 bases; junction bases outside the gene matches: 3. The CDR3 consists of 15 residues. In germline, CDR1 is MGHRA, CDR2 YSYEKL. CDR3 coding DNA: TGCGCCAGCAGCCTTAGCGGGAGGGTAACAGATACGCAGTATTTT. The encoded protein is CASSLSGRVTDTQYF.

The rearrangement uses TRBV20-1 and TRBJ2-7; no clear D gene. The CDR3 totals 13 residues. V gave up 1 base and J gave up 2 bases, with 9 bases separating them. Germline V CDR1 and CDR2: DFQATT, SNEGSKA (reference sequence). CDR3 coding DNA: TGCAGTGCTAGAGTTCTGACCCCCTACGAGCAGTACTTC. As protein: CSARVLTPYEQYF.

This chain connects TRBV4-2 to TRBJ1-4; D unresolved. Germline CDR1 reads LGHNA; CDR2 reads YNFKEQ. Trimming pared 2 bases from V and 3 bases from J, leaving 10 bases between. The CDR3 is 15 amino acids. DNA of the CDR3: TGTGCCAGCAGCCAAACCGCGGCCCCTAATGAAAAACTGTTTTTT. Translation gives CASSQTAAPNEKLFF.

In this sample, this clonotype turned up many times. J is TRBJ2-7 and V is TRBV29-1, with TRBD1 matching over 10 bases. Germline V gene data show CDR1 as SQVTM and CDR2 as ANQGSEA. With 5 bases clipped from V and 2 bases from J, the junction kept 12 bases outside the gene matches. CDR3 length equals 16 residues. This CDR3 is CSVLDTGTGETYEQYF. CDR3 bases: TGCAGCGTTCTAGATACCGGGACAGGGGAGACCTACGAGCAGTACTTC.

This sequence joins TRBV7-9 and TRBJ2-7; D might be TRBD1 (6 bases). The CDR3 sequence is 15 residues long. V lost 4 bases, J lost 1 base, and 14 bases lay in between. Looked up from germline, CDR1 is SEHNR and CDR2 is FQNEAQ (reference sequence). CDR3 bases: TGTGCCAGCAGCTATGTGACAGGCCTTTCCTACGAGCAGTACTTC. Its protein product is CASSYVTGLSYEQYF.

Only a few counts were recorded for this clonotype. The chain joins TRBV2 to TRBJ2-5; 7 bases map to TRBD1. V dropped 7 bases and J dropped 5; count of bases not matched to a gene: 4. CDR3 length: 12 amino acids. CDR1 and CDR2 (germline): SNHLY, FYNNEI. CDR3 DNA: TGTGCCAGCAAACAGGGGCGGGAGACCCAGTACTTC. This sequence encodes CASKQGRETQYF. The whole variable domain, remainder taken from reference TRBV2 and TRBJ2-5, is EPEVTQTPSHQVTQMGQEVILRCVPISNHLYFYWYRQILGQKVEFLVSFYNNEISEKSEIFDDQFSVERPDGSNFTLKIRSTKLEDSAMYFCASKQGRETQYFGPGTRLLVL.

The genes are TRBV29-1 and TRBJ2-6; D remains ambiguous. The V end lost 3 bases, the J end lost 0 bases, and 6 bases lay between the germline ends. CDR1 is SQVTM and CDR2 is ANQGSEA in the germline V gene. CDR3 length: 14 amino acids. The CDR3 reads CSVDFLSGANVLTF. Written as DNA, the CDR3 is TGCAGCGTTGATTTTCTCTCTGGGGCCAACGTCCTGACTTTC.

This clonotype was recorded a few times. V usage is TRBV3-1 and J usage is TRBJ2-5; D uncertain. Germline-derived CDR1 and CDR2 are LGHDT and YNNKEL (reference sequence). The V end lost 4 bases, the J end lost 5 bases, and 11 bases lay between the germline ends. The CDR3 runs to 13 residues. The CDR3, as DNA: TGTGCCAGCAGCCGACCTGTGCGGGAGACCCAGTACTTC. Its translation: CASSRPVRETQYF.

This clonotype appeared a few times. The chain joins TRBV7-8 to TRBJ1-2; no reliable D call. The CDR3 extends over 11 amino acids. Deletions cut 10 bases from V and 6 bases from J, with 12 bases between. Germline CDR1 reads SGHVS; CDR2 reads FQNEAQ. This chain's CDR3 is CAITDGHGYTF. CDR3 nucleotides: TGTGCCATCACGGACGGTCATGGCTACACCTTC.

This rearrangement joins TRBV4-2 to TRBJ1-3; the match to TRBD1 covers 7 bases. The J segment lost 1 base and the V segment lost 0 bases, leaving 6 bases of the junction unmatched. The germline CDR1 and CDR2 sequences are LGHNA and YNFKEQ. This CDR3 is built from 17 residues. The CDR3 region is CASSQEPTGHSGNTIYF. For the CDR3, the DNA is TGTGCCAGCAGCCAAGAACCGACAGGGCATTCTGGAAACACCATATATTTT.

This clonotype was seen only once. The J gene is TRBJ2-7, the V gene TRBV12-3 or TRBV12-4; the match to TRBD2 covers 7 bases. The CDR3 is made up of 14 amino acids. Losses at the gene ends were 4 bases for V and 5 bases for J; bases not matched to a gene: 8. CDR3 loop: CASSSAGEAHEQYF. The CDR3 nucleotides read TGTGCCAGCAGTTCGGCGGGGGAGGCCCACGAGCAGTACTTC.

In this sample, this clonotype turned up a few times. The V and J genes are TRBV3-1 and TRBJ2-3; 11 positions match TRBD2. The V gene end was trimmed by 0 bases and the J gene end by 2 bases; junction bases not matched to a gene: 16. This CDR3 contains 21 residues. The germline gives CDR1 LGHDT, CDR2 YNNKEL (reference sequence). Here the CDR3 reads CASSQDFLAGGTPMITDTQYF. CDR3 coding DNA: TGTGCCAGCAGCCAAGACTTTCTAGCGGGAGGAACACCTATGATCACAGATACGCAGTATTTT.

This clonotype was counted a few times. The CDR3 bases are TGTGCCAGCAGTTTAGGGTCCGGGCAGCGCCTCTCCTACGAGCAGTACTTC. Translating gives CASSLGSGQRLSYEQYF. V usage is TRBV28 and J usage is TRBJ2-7; D not resolved. The CDR3 is made up of 17 amino acids. Germline CDR1 is MDHEN and CDR2 is SYDVKM. Trimming took off 2 bases at V and 0 bases at J, with 17 bases between the two ends.

This clonotype was seen a few times. This rearrangement joins TRBV29-1 to TRBJ2-7; 7 bases fit TRBD1. The CDR3 sequence is 12 residues long. Germline loops: CDR1 SQVTM, CDR2 ANQGSEA. The trim removed 6 bases at V and 2 bases at J, leaving 4 bases unmatched. CDR3 nucleotide sequence: TGCAGCGTGCTTCAGGGGGCCTACGAGCAGTACTTC. Translation gives CSVLQGAYEQYF.

The chain joins TRBV20-1 to TRBJ2-7, with 13 bases that match TRBD2. This CDR3 is built from 17 residues. Germline V gives CDR1 DFQATT, CDR2 SNEGSKA (reference sequence). V dropped 0 bases and J dropped 2; count of bases not matched to a gene: 7. In DNA form, the CDR3 reads TGCAGTGCTAGAGATTCCGGGACTAGCGGGACAACCTACGAGCAGTACTTC. It yields the protein CSARDSGTSGTTYEQYF.

V gene TRBV29-1 combines with J gene TRBJ2-5, with D possibly matching TRBD2 (5 bases). CDR1 SQVTM and CDR2 ANQGSEA come from the germline V gene. Deletions cut 5 bases from V and 5 bases from J, with 18 bases between. The CDR3 consists of 14 residues. The CDR3: CSVNFAGRRETQYF. The CDR3 DNA reads as TGCAGCGTTAATTTCGCTGGCCGGAGGGAGACCCAGTACTTC.

This chain uses TRBV6-5 with TRBJ2-5; 7 bases match TRBD2. The V and J ends lost 2 bases and 5 bases, in that order; junction bases with no gene match: 5. The CDR3 totals 14 residues. The V gene's germline CDR1 is MNHEY and CDR2 SVGAGI. The CDR3 nucleotides are TGTGCCAGCAGTTACGGGACTACTACGGAGACCCAGTACTTC. Its translation: CASSYGTTTETQYF.

In regard to this clonotype: A much larger clone lies one base from this, so it may be a read error. This chain uses TRBV7-2 with TRBJ2-1; no definite D call. The V gene lost 1 base and the J gene lost 5 bases, with 6 bases spanning the gap. Germline values: CDR1 SGHTA, CDR2 FQGNSA. There are 13 residues in the CDR3. CDR3 amino acids: CASSLGHNNEQFF. The DNA of the CDR3 is TGTGCCAGCAGCTTAGGACATAACAATGAGCAGTTCTTC.

This chain uses TRBV4-1 with TRBJ2-1; D unresolved. The germline CDR1 and CDR2 sequences are MGHRA and YSYEKL. V lost 0 bases to trimming and J lost 12 bases, with 18 bases between them. CDR3 length: 15 amino acids. The CDR3 loop is CASSQEPISHAGQFF. The CDR3 DNA sequence: TGCGCCAGCAGCCAAGAACCCATTAGCCACGCAGGGCAGTTCTTC.

This chain uses TRBV5-5 with TRBJ2-5; a possible D gene is TRBD2 (6 bases). Germline assignment: CDR1 SGHKS and CDR2 YYEKEE (reference sequence). CDR3 length equals 16 residues. Trimming took off 4 bases at V and 1 base at J, with 17 bases between the two ends. The CDR3 region is CASSQEGSYSQETQYF. The DNA of the CDR3 is TGTGCCAGCAGCCAGGAGGGGTCGTACAGCCAAGAGACCCAGTACTTC.

This clonotype turned up a few times. J is TRBJ2-7 and V is TRBV20-1; possible D gene TRBD2, 6 bases. V gave up 3 bases and J gave up 2 bases, with 17 bases separating them. Germline V gene data show CDR1 as DFQATT and CDR2 as SNEGSKA (reference sequence). This CDR3 is 15 amino acids long. The chain's CDR3 is CSASKGGGATYEQYF. CDR3 DNA: TGCAGTGCTAGTAAGGGAGGCGGGGCAACCTACGAGCAGTACTTC.

This rearrangement joins TRBV20-1 to TRBJ2-3; D is unclear. Per germline, CDR1 DFQATT and CDR2 SNEGSKA (reference sequence). Deletions cut 3 bases from V and 0 bases from J, with 19 bases between. The CDR3 runs 17 residues. CDR3 nucleotides: TGCAGTGCTAGGAGTTGGGCAGGACCCCTTAGCACAGATACGCAGTATTTT. Protein sequence: CSARSWAGPLSTDTQYF.

The chain combines TRBV20-1 with TRBJ2-1, with 11 bases lining up with TRBD2. CDR3 length: 16 amino acids. Germline assignment: CDR1 DFQATT and CDR2 SNEGSKA (reference sequence). J was trimmed by 6 bases and V by 2 bases; bases with no gene match: 9. CDR3 in DNA: TGCAGTGCTAGACCCATCCTTAGCGGGAGGGCCAATGAGCAGTTCTTC. It encodes CSARPILSGRANEQFF.

The V and J genes are TRBV20-1 and TRBJ2-4, with 7 nucleotides matching TRBD2. The J call may be wrong; the DNA end is better matched by TRBJ2-7. In germline, CDR1 is DFQATT, CDR2 SNEGSKA (reference sequence). This CDR3 spans 13 amino acids. The CDR3 sequence is CGAFSGLSGEQYF. The CDR3 nucleotides are TGCGGAGCCTTTAGCGGGCTTTCGGGCGAGCAGTACTTC.

The CDR3 bases are TGCGCCAGCAGCTTGACGGACATCATGAGCACTGAAGCTTTCTTT. This translates into CASSLTDIMSTEAFF. The chain joins TRBV5-1 to TRBJ1-1; D may be TRBD1 (5 bases). V was cut by 1 base and J by 4 bases, with 14 bases left in between. The CDR3 loop spans 15 amino acids. Germline V lookup: CDR1 SGHRS, CDR2 YFSETQ.